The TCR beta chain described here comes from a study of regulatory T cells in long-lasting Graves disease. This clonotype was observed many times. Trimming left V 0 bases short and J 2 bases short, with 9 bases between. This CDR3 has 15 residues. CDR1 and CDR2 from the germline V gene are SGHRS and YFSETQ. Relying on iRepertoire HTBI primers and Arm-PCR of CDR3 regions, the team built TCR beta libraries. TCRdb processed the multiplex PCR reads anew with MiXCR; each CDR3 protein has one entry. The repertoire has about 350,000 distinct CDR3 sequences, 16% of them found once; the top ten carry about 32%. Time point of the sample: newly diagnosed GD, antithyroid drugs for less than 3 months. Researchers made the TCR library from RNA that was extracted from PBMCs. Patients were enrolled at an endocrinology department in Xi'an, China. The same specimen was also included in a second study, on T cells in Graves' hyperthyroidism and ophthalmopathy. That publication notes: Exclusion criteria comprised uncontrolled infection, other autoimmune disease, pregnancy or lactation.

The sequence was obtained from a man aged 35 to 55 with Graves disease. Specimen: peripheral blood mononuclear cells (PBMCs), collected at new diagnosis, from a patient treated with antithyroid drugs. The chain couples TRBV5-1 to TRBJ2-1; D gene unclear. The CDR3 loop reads CASSLAAGTYNEQFF. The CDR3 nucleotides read TGCGCCAGCAGCTTGGCTGCAGGCACCTACAATGAGCAGTTCTTC.